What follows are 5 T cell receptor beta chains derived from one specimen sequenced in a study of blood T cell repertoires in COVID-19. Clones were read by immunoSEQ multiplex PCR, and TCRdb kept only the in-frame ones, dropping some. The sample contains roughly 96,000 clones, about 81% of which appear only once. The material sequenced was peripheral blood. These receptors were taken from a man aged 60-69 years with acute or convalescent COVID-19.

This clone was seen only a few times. CDR3 loop: CASSLEGVPQPQHF. As DNA, the CDR3 is TGTGCCAGCAGCTTAGAAGGGGTTCCTCAGCCCCAGCATTTT. The rearrangement joins TRBV7-2 to TRBJ1-5, with D perhaps TRBD1 (5 bases). Trimming stripped 1 base from V and 6 bases from J, with 10 bases between. Germline CDR1 is SGHTA and CDR2 is FQGNSA. The CDR3 covers 14 residues.

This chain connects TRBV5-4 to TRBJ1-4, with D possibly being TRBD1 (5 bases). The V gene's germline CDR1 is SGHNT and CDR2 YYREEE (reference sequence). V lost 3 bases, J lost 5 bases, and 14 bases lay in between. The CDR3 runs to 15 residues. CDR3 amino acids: CASSSQGSLNEKLFF. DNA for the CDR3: TGTGCCAGCAGCTCCCAGGGTAGCCTCAATGAAAAACTGTTTTTT.

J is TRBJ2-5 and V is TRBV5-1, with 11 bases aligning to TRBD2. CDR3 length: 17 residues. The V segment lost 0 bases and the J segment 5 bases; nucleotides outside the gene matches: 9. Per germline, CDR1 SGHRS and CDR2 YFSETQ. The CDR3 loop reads CASSLAATSGSHETQYF. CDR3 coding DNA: TGCGCCAGCAGCTTGGCCGCCACTAGCGGGAGTCATGAGACCCAGTACTTC. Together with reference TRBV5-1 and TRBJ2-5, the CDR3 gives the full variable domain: KAGVTQTPRYLIKTRGQQVTLSCSPISGHRSVSWYQQTPGQGLQFLFEYFSETQRNKGNFPGRFSGRQFSNSRSEMNVSTLELGDSALYLCASSLAATSGSHETQYFGPGTRLLVL.

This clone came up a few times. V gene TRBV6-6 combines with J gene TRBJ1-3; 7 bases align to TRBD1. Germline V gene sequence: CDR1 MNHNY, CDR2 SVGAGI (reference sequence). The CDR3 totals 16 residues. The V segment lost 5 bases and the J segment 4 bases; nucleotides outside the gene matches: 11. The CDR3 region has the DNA TGTGCCAGCAGTAGTCCGGGACAGAGCGGCGGAAACACCATATATTTT. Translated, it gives CASSSPGQSGGNTIYF.

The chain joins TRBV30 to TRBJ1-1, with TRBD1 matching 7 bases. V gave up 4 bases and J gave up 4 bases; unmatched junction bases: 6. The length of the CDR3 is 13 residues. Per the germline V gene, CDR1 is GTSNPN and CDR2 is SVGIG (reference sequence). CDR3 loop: CAWIWAGGTEAFF. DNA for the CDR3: TGTGCCTGGATTTGGGCAGGGGGCACTGAAGCTTTCTTT.